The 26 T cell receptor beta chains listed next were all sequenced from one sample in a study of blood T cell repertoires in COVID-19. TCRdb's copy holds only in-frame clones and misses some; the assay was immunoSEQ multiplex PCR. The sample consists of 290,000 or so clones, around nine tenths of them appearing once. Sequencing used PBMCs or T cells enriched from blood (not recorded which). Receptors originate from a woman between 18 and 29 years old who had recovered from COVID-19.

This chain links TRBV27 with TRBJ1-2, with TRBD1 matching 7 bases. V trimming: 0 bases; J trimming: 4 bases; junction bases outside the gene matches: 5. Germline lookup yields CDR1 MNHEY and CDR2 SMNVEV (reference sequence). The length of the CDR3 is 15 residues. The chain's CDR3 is CASSLSEGALYGYTF. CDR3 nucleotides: TGTGCCAGCAGTTTATCTGAGGGGGCACTCTATGGCTACACCTTC.

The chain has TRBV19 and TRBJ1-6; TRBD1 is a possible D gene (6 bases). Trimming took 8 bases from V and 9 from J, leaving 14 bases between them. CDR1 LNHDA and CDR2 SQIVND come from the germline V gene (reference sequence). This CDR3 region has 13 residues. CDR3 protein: CASVDRPSSPLHF. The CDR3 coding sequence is TGTGCCAGTGTTGACAGGCCAAGTTCACCCCTCCACTTT.

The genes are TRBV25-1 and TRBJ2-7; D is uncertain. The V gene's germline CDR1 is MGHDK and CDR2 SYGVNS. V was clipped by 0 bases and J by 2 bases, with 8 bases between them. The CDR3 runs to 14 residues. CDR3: CASSEYNTPYEQYF. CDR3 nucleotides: TGTGCCAGCAGTGAATACAACACCCCCTACGAGCAGTACTTC.

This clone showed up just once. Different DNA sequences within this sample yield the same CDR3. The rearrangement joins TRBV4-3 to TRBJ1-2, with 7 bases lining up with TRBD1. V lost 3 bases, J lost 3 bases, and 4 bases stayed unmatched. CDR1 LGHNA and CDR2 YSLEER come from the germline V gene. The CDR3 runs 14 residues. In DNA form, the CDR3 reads TGCGCCAGCAGCCAGGATGACAGGGACTATGGCTACACCTTC. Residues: CASSQDDRDYGYTF.

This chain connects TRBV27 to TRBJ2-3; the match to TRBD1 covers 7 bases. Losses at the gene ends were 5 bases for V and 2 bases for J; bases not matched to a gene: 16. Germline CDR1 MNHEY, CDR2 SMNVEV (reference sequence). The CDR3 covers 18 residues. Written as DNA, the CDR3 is TGTGCCAGCAGTCTGAGGGACAGAGGGTACTCCCCCACAGATACGCAGTATTTT. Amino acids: CASSLRDRGYSPTDTQYF.

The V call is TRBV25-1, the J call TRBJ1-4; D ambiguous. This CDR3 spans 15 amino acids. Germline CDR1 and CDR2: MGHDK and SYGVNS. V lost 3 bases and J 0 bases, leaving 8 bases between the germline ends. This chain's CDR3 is CASSDRISTNEKLFF. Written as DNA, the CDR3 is TGTGCCAGCAGTGACAGGATTTCAACTAATGAAAAACTGTTTTTT.

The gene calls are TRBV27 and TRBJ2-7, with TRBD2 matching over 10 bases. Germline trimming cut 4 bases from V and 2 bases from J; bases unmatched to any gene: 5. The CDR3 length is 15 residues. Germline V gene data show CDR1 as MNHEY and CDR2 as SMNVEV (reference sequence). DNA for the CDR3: TGTGCCAGCAGTTCCCCTAGCGGGAGTACCTACGAGCAGTACTTC. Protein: CASSSPSGSTYEQYF.

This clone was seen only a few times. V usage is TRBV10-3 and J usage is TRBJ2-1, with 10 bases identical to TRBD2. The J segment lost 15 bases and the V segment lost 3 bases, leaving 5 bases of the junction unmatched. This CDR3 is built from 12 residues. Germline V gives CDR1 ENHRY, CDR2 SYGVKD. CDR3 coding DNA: TGTGCCATCAGTGAACCTAGCGGGAGTTCGTTCTTC. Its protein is CAISEPSGSSFF.

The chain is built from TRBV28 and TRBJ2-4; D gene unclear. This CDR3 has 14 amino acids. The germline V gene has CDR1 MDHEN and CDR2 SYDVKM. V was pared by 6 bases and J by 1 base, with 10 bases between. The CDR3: CASSQPRAKNIQYF. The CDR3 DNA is TGTGCCAGCAGCCAACCCCGGGCCAAAAACATTCAGTACTTC. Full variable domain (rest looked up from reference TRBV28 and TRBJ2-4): DVKVTQSSRYLVKRTGEKVFLECVQDMDHENMFWYRQDPGLGLRLIYFSYDVKMKEKGDIPEGYSVSREKKERFSLILESASTNQTSMYLCASSQPRAKNIQYFGAGTRLSVL.

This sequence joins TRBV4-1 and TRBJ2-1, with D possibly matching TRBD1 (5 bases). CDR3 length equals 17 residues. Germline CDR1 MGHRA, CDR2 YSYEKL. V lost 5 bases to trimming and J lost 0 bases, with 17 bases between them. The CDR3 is CASSTLKQAGSYNEQFF. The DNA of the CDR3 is TGCGCCAGCAGCACATTAAAACAGGCAGGCTCCTACAATGAGCAGTTCTTC.

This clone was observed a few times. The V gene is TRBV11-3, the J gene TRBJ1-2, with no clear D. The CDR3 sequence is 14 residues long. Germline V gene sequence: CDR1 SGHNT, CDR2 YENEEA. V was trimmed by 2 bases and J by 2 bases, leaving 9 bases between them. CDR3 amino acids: CASSLTTGNYGYTF. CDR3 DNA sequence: TGTGCCAGCAGCTTAACAACGGGAAACTATGGCTACACCTTC.

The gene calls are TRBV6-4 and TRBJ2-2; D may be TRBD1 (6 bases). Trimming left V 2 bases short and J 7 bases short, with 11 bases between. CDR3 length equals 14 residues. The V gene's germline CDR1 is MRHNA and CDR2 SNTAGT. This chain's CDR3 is CASSDGQYGGELFF. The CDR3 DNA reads TGTGCCAGCAGTGACGGACAGTACGGCGGGGAGCTGTTTTTT.

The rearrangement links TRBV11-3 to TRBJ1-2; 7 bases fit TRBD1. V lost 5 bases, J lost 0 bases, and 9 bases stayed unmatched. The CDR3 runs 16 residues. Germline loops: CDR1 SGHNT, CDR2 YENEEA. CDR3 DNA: TGTGCCAGCAGCCAACTACAGGGGCTGTCTAACTATGGCTACACCTTC. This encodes CASSQLQGLSNYGYTF.

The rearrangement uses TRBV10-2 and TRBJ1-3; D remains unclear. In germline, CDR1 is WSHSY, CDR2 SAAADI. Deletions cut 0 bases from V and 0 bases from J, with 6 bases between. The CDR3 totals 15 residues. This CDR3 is CASSESWSSGNTIYF. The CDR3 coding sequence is TGCGCCAGCAGTGAGTCCTGGAGCTCTGGAAACACCATATATTTT.

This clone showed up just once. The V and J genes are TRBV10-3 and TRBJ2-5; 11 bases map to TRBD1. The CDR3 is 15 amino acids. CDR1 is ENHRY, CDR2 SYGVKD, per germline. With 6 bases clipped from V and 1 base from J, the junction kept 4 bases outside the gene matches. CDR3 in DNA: TGTGCCATCAGCGAGGGGACAGGGGGCCAAGAGACCCAGTACTTC. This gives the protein CAISEGTGGQETQYF.

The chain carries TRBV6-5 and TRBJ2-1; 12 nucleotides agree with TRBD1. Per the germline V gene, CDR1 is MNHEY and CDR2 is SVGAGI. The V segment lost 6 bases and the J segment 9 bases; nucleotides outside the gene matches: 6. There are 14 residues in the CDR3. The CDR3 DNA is TGTGCCAGCAGCCCGGGACAGGGGGCAAGTGAGCAGTTCTTC. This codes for CASSPGQGASEQFF.

Here the CDR3 DNA reads TGCGCCAGCAGCCACTCGACAGGGGGCCCCTACGAGCAGTACTTC. As protein: CASSHSTGGPYEQYF. V and J are TRBV4-1 and TRBJ2-7; 10 bases fit TRBD1. The CDR3 is made up of 15 amino acids. Germline CDR1 MGHRA, CDR2 YSYEKL. The junction had 4 bases not matched to a gene; V was cut back by 3 bases and J by 2 bases.

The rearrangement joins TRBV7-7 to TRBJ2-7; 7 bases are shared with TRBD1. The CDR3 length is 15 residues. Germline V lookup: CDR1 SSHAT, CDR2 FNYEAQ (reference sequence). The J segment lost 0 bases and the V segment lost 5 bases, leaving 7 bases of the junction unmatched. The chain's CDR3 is CASSAGTAHSYEQYF. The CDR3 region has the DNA TGTGCCAGCAGCGCCGGGACAGCACACTCCTACGAGCAGTACTTC.

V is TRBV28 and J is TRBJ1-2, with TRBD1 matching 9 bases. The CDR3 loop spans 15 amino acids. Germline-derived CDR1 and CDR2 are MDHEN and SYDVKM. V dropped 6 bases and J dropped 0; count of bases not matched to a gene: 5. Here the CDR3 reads CASSNTGGANYGYTF. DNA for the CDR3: TGTGCCAGCAGCAATACAGGGGGCGCTAACTATGGCTACACCTTC.

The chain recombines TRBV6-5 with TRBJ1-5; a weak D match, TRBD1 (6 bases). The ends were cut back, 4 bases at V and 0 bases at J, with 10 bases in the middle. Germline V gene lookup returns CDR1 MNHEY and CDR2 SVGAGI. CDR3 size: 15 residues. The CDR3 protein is CASSLQGTSNQPQHF. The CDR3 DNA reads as TGTGCCAGCAGTTTGCAGGGGACTAGCAATCAGCCCCAGCATTTT.

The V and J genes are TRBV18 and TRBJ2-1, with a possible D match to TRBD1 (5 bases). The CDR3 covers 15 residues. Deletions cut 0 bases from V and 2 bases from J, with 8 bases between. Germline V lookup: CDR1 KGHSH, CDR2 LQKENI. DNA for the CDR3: TGTGCCAGCTCACCACCGACAGAAGCCTACAATGAGCAGTTCTTC. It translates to CASSPPTEAYNEQFF.

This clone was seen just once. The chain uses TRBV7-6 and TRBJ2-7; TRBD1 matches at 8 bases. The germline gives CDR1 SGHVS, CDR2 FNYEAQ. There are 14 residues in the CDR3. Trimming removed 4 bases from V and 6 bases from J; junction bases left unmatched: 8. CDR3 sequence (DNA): TGTGCCAGCAGCTCAGACGACAGGGGCCGCGAGCAGTACTTC. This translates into CASSSDDRGREQYF.

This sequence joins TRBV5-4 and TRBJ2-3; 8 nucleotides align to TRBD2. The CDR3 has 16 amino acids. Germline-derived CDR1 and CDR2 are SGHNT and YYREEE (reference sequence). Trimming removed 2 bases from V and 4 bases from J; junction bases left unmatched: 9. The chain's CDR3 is CASSFPERESSDTQYF. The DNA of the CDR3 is TGTGCCAGCAGCTTTCCAGAGCGGGAGAGTTCAGATACGCAGTATTTT.

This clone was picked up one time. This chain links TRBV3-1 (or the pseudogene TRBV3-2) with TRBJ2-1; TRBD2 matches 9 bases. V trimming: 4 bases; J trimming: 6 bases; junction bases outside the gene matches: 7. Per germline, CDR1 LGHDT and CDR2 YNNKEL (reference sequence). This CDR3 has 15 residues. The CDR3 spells CASSLVAGVVNEQFF. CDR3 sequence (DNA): TGTGCCAGCAGCCTTGTAGCGGGAGTAGTCAATGAGCAGTTCTTC.

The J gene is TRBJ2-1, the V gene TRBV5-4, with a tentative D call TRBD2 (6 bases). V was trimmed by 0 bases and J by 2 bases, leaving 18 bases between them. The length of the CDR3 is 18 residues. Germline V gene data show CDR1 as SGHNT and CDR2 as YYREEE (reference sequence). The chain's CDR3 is CASSLGLGTGGTYNEQFF. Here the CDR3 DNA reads TGTGCCAGCAGCTTGGGGCTGGGGACTGGGGGAACCTACAATGAGCAGTTCTTC.

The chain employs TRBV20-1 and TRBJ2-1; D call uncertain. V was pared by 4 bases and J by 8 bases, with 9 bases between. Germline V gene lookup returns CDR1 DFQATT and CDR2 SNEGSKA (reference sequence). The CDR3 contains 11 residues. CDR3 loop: CSAIFYHEQFF. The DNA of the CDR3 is TGCAGTGCTATCTTTTATCATGAGCAGTTCTTC.